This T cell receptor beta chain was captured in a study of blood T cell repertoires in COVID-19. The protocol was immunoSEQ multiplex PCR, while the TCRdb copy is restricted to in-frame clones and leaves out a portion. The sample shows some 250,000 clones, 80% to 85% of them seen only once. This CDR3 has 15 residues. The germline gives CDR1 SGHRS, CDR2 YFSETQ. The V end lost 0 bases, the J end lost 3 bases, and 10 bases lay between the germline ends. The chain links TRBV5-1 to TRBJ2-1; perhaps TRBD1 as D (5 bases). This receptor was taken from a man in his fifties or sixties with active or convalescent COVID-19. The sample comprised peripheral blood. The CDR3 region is CASSLVRDIYNEQFF. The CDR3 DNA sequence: TGCGCCAGCAGCTTGGTCAGGGATATCTACAATGAGCAGTTCTTC.